These T cell receptor beta chains were read from a single sample in a study of OX40 agonist ivuxolimab in advanced cancers. TCRdb keeps only in-frame clones here, not all; method: immunoSEQ multiplex PCR. This table has about 79,000 clones, about 95% appearing once. The sample consisted of CD4+ or CD8+ T cells sorted from blood, taken in a trial of the OX40 agonist ivuxolimab. All receptors derive from an adult with an advanced solid tumor such as melanoma, head and neck, liver or kidney cancer. Each CDR3 is given with its conserved first and last residue. The order of the fields is J gene, D gene, V gene, clone size, CDR3 protein, CDR3 DNA. D genes are given only for firm matches. Not all rows give a size; the values are once, few, many and, for expanded clones, a class.

>TRBJ2-3|.|TRBV6-5|.
CASSYVDTQYF
TGTGCCAGCAGTTACGTGGATACGCAGTATTTT
>TRBJ1-4|.|TRBV5-6|.
CASSLAVNSNEKLFF
TGTGCCAGCAGCTTGGCGGTAAACTCGAATGAAAAACTGTTTTTT
>TRBJ2-3|.|TRBV11-3|.
CASSPSQEDTQYF
TGTGCCAGCAGCCCAAGCCAAGAAGATACGCAGTATTTT
>TRBJ2-2|TRBD2|TRBV11-2|.
CASIGMVAGNTGELFF
TGTGCCAGCATCGGAATGGTAGCGGGGAACACCGGGGAGCTGTTTTTT
>TRBJ2-5|.|TRBV28|.
CASSPTGDETQYF
TGTGCCAGCAGTCCTACAGGTGACGAGACCCAGTACTTC
>TRBJ2-6|.|TRBV4-1|.
CASSQDRLSGANVLTF
TGCGCCAGCAGCCAAGACAGACTGTCTGGGGCCAACGTCCTGACTTTC
>TRBJ2-3|.|TRBV2|.
CASRWGSDTQYF
TGTGCCAGTCGATGGGGAAGCGATACGCAGTATTTT
>TRBJ2-7|TRBD2|TRBV28|.
CASSFLTTSGSIYEQYF
TGTGCCAGCAGTTTCCTAACGACTAGCGGGAGTATCTACGAGCAGTACTTC
>TRBJ1-5|.|TRBV7-9|once
CASSLAGAGDNQPQHF
TGTGCCAGCAGCCTTGCCGGGGCAGGGGACAATCAGCCCCAGCATTTT
>TRBJ2-7|TRBD2|TRBV27|.
CASSLGTSGMYEQYF
TGTGCCAGCAGCCTAGGGACTAGCGGGATGTACGAGCAGTACTTC
>TRBJ1-1|.|TRBV5-8|once
CASSLIQTRVTEAFF
TGTGCCAGCAGCTTGATACAGACAAGGGTCACTGAAGCTTTCTTT
>TRBJ2-1|TRBD1|TRBV19|once
CASSLNMGQYNEQFF
TGTGCCAGTAGTCTAAATATGGGACAGTACAATGAGCAGTTCTTC
>TRBJ2-1|.|TRBV14|.
CASSHTYNEQFF
TGTGCCAGCAGCCATACCTACAATGAGCAGTTCTTC
>TRBJ2-3|.|TRBV7-3|.
CASSFGREADTQYF
TGTGCCAGCAGCTTTGGCAGGGAGGCAGATACGCAGTATTTT
>TRBJ2-3|TRBD2|TRBV28|.
CASSAVSGRDYTRDETQYF
TGTGCCAGCAGTGCGGTTAGCGGGAGGGACTACACCCGCGATGAAACGCAGTATTTT
>TRBJ2-2|.|TRBV9|.
CASSVEQGNTGELFF
TGTGCCAGCAGCGTAGAGCAGGGAAACACCGGGGAGCTGTTTTTT
>TRBJ2-3|TRBD2|TRBV7-3|.
CASSLGLGEGDTQYF
TGTGCCAGCAGCTTAGGACTAGGGGAGGGAGATACGCAGTATTTT
>TRBJ2-3|.|TRBV4-3|.
CASSPRGSTDTQYF
TGCGCCAGCAGCCCGCGGGGTAGCACAGATACGCAGTATTTT
>TRBJ1-4|.|TRBV7-6|.
CASKDPTNEKLFF
TGTGCCAGCAAAGACCCAACTAATGAAAAACTGTTTTTT
>TRBJ1-6|.|TRBV19|medium-sized
CASTQLADGINSPLHF
TGTGCCAGTACCCAATTGGCCGACGGGATCAATTCACCCCTCCACTTT
>TRBJ2-5|.|TRBV27|.
CASRARGERETQYF
TGTGCCAGCAGGGCCAGGGGGGAGAGGGAGACCCAGTACTTC
>TRBJ1-5|TRBD1|TRBV7-9|.
CASSYGTDNQPQHF
TGTGCCAGCAGCTACGGGACAGATAATCAGCCCCAGCATTTT
>TRBJ1-1|TRBD1|TRBV19|once
CASSVYRGGDTEAFF
TGTGCCAGTAGTGTGTACAGGGGAGGTGACACTGAAGCTTTCTTT